This T cell receptor (beta chain) was retrieved from a study of shared clonotypes between healthy human individuals. Data came from immunoSEQ multiplex PCR; TCRdb stores just in-frame clones and leaves some out. The top ten clones hold 0.1% to 0.15% of a sample with 2 million to 2.5 million clones, approximately 96% of them seen once. The length of the CDR3 is 16 residues. With V trimmed by 2 bases and J by 5 bases, 8 bases remained unmatched. Germline V gene data show CDR1 as SGDLS and CDR2 as YYNGEE. This clonotype originated in a man between 18 and 35 years old in good health. The specimen sequenced was naive CD4+ T cells sorted from blood. The sample's subset: CD45RA+ positively selected. This chain links TRBV9 with TRBJ2-1; 9 nucleotides agree with TRBD1. CDR3 coding DNA: TGTGCCAGCAGCGTGAGCCCCGGGACAGGGCACAATGAGCAGTTCTTC. The encoded protein is CASSVSPGTGHNEQFF.